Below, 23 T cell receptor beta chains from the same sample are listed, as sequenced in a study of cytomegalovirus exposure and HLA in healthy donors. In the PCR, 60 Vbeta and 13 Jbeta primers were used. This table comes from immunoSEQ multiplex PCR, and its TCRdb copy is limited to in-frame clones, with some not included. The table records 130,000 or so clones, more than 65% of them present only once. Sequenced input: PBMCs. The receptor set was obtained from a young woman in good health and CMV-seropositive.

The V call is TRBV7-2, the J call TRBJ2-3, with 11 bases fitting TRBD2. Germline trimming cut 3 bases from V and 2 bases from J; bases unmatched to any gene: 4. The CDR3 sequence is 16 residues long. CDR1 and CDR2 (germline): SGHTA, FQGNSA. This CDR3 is CASSFTSGGPTDTQYF. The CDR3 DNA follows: TGTGCCAGCAGCTTCACTAGCGGGGGACCCACAGATACGCAGTATTTT.

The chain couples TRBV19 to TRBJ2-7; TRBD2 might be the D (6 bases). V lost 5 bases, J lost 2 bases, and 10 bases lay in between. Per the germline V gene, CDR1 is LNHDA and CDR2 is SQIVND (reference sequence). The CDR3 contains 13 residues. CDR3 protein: CASSRRGAYEQYF. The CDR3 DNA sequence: TGTGCCAGTAGTCGGAGGGGAGCCTACGAGCAGTACTTC.

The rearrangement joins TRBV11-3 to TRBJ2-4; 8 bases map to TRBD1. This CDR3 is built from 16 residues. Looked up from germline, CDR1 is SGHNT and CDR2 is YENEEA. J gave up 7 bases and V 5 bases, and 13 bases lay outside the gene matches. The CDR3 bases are TGTGCCAGCAGCAAATTGCCGGGACAGGAGCTTAACATTCAGTACTTC. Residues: CASSKLPGQELNIQYF.

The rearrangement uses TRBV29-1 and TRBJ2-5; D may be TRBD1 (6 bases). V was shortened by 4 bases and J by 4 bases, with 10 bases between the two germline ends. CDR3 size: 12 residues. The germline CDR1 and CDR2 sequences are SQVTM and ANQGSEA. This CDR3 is CSVVRGGETQYF. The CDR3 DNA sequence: TGCAGCGTTGTACGAGGGGGAGAGACCCAGTACTTC.

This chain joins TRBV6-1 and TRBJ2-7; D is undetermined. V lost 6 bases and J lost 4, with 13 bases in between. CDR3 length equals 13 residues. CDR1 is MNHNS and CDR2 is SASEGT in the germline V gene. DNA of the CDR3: TGTGCCAGCAGCGATGGTACTCGTTACGAGCAGTACTTC. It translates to CASSDGTRYEQYF.

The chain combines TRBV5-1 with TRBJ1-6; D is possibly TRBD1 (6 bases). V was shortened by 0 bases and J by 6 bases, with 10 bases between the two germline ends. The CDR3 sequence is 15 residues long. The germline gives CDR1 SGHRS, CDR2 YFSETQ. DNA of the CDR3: TGCGCCAGCAGCTTGGGGCAGGGGATTAATTCACCCCTCCACTTT. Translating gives CASSLGQGINSPLHF.

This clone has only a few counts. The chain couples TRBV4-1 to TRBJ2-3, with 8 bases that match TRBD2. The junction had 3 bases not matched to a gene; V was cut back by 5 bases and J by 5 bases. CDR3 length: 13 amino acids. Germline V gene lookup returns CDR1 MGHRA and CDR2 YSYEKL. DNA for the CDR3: TGCGCCAGCAGCTACCGGGAGGGAGATACGCAGTATTTT. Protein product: CASSYREGDTQYF.

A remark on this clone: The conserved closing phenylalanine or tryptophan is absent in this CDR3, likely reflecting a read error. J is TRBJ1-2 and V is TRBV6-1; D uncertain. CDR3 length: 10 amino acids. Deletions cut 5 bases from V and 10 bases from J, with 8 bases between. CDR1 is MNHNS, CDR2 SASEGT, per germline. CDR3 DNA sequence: TGTGCCAGCAGTTACATAGACTACACCCTC. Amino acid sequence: CASSYIDYTL.

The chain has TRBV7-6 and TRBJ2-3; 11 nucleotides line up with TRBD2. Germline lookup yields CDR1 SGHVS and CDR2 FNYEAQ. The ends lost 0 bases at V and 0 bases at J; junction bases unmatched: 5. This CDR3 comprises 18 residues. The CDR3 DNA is TGTGCCAGCAGCTTAGCGGCTAGCGGGGGGACGAGCACAGATACGCAGTATTTT. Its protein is CASSLAASGGTSTDTQYF.

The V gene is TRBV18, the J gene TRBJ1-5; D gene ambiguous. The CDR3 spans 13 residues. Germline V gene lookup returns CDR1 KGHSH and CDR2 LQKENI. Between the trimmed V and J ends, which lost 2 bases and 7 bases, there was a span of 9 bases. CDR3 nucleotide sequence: TGTGCCAGCTCACCAGATACTAGCCAGCCCCAGCATTTT. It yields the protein CASSPDTSQPQHF.

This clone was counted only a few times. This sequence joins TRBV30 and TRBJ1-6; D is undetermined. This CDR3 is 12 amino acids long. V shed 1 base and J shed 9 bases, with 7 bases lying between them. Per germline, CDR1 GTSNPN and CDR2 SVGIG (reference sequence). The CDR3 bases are TGTGCCTGGAGTGACGGGAGTTCACCCCTCCACTTT. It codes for CAWSDGSSPLHF.

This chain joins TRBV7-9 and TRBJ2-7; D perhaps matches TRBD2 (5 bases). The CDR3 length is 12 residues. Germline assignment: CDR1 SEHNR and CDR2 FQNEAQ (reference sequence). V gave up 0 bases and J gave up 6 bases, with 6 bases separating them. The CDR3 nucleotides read TGTGCCAGCAGCTTAGCGCGGGCCGAGCAGTACTTC. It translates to CASSLARAEQYF.

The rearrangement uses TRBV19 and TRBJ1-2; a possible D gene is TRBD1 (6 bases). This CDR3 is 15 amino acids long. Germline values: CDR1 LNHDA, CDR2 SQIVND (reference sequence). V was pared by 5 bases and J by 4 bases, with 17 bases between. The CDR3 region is CASSPHSVTGYGYTF. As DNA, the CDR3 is TGTGCCAGTAGTCCCCATTCGGTGACAGGCTATGGCTACACCTTC.

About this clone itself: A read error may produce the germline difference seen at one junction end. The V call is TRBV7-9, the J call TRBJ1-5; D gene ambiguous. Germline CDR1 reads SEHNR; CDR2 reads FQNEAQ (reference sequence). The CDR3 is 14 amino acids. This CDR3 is CSSSFGVSNQPQHF. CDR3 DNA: TGTTCCAGCAGCTTCGGGGTGAGCAATCAGCCCCAGCATTTT.

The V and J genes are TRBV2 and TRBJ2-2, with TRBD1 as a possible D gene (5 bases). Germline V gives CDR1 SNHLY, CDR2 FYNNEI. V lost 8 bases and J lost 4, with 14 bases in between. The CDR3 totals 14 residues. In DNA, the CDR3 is TGTGCCAGCGTAGGGGCCGGTTTCACCGGGGAGCTGTTTTTT. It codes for CASVGAGFTGELFF.

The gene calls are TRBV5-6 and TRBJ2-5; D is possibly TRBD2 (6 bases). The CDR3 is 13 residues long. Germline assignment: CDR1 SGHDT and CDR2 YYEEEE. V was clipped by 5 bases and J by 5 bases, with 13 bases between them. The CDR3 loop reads CASREGSRETQYF. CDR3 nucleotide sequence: TGTGCCAGCAGGGAGGGGTCACGGGAGACCCAGTACTTC.

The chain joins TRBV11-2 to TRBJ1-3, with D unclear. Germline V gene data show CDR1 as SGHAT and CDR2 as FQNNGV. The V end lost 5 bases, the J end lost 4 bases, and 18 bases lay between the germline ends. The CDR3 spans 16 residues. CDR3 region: CASSIPSWFGGNTIYF. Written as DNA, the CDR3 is TGTGCCAGCAGCATTCCTAGTTGGTTCGGCGGAAACACCATATATTTT. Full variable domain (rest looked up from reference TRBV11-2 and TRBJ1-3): EAGVAQSPRYKIIEKRQSVAFWCNPISGHATLYWYQQILGQGPKLLIQFQNNGVVDDSQLPKDRFSAERLKGVDSTLKIQPAKLEDSAVYLCASSIPSWFGGNTIYFGEGSWLTVV.

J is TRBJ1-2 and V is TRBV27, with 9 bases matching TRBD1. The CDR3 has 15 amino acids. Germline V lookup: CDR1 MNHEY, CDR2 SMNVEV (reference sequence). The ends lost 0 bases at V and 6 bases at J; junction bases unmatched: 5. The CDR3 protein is CASSLSTGGAHGYTF. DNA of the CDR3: TGTGCCAGCAGTTTATCTACAGGGGGCGCCCATGGCTACACCTTC.

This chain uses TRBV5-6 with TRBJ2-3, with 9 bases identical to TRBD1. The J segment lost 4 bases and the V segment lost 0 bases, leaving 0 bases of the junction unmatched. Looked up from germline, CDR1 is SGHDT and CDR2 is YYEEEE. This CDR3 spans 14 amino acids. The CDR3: CASSLGTGADTQYF. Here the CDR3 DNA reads TGTGCCAGCAGCTTGGGGACAGGGGCAGATACGCAGTATTTT.

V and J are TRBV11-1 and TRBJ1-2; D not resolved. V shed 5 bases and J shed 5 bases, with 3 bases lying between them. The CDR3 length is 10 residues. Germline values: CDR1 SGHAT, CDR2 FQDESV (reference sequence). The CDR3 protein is CASSLYGYTF. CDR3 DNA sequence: TGTGCCAGCAGCCTTTATGGCTACACCTTC.

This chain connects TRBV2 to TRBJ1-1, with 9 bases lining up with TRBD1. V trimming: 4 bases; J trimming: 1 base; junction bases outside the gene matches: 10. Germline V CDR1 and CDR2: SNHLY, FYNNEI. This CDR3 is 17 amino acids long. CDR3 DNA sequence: TGTGCCAGCAGTGGGAGACAGGGGGATGGGAAGAACACTGAAGCTTTCTTT. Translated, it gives CASSGRQGDGKNTEAFF. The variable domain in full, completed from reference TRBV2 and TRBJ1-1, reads EPEVTQTPSHQVTQMGQEVILRCVPISNHLYFYWYRQILGQKVEFLVSFYNNEISEKSEIFDDQFSVERPDGSNFTLKIRSTKLEDSAMYFCASSGRQGDGKNTEAFFGQGTRLTVV.

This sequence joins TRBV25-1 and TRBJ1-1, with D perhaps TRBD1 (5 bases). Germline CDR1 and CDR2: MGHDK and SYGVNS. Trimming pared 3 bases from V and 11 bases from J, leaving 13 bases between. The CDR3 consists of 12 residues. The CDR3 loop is CASSDVGGGAFF. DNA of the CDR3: TGTGCCAGCAGTGATGTGGGGGGGGGTGCTTTCTTT.

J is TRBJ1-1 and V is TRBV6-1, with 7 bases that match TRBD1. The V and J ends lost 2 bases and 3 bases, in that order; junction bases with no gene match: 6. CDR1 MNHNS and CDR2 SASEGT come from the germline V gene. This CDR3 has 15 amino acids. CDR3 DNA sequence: TGTGCCAGCAGTGAATATATAACAGGGGACACTGAAGCTTTCTTT. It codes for CASSEYITGDTEAFF.